These 19 T cell receptor beta chains share one sample of origin, sequenced in a study of cytomegalovirus exposure and HLA in healthy donors. Amplification used 60 Vbeta primers and 13 Jbeta primers. Sequenced by immunoSEQ multiplex PCR; TCRdb stores in-frame clones only, minus some. The table lists about 100,000 clones, over 65% of them singletons. Sequencing input: PBMCs. The receptors were sampled from a man aged 40-55 years in good health and CMV-seronegative.

This clone was detected once. The V gene is TRBV6-1, the J gene TRBJ1-5; the D gene is possibly TRBD1 (6 bases). This CDR3 comprises 14 residues. The ends were cut back, 6 bases at V and 3 bases at J, with 12 bases in the middle. Germline-derived CDR1 and CDR2 are MNHNS and SASEGT. The CDR3, as DNA: TGTGCCAGCAGACAGGGATTCGACAATCAGCCCCAGCATTTT. Residues: CASRQGFDNQPQHF.

The chain joins TRBV4-2 to TRBJ1-2; 9 nucleotides agree with TRBD1. Trimming at V came to 4 bases and at J to 3 bases, leaving 3 bases not matched to a gene. CDR3 size: 14 residues. Germline loops: CDR1 LGHNA, CDR2 YNFKEQ. The CDR3 region is CASSLRTGDYGYTF. The DNA for the CDR3 is TGTGCCAGCAGCCTCCGGACAGGGGACTATGGCTACACCTTC.

The chain employs TRBV4-2 and TRBJ2-5; 8 bases are shared with TRBD2. The CDR3 extends over 15 amino acids. The junction had 3 bases not matched to a gene; V was cut back by 2 bases and J by 1 base. Per the germline V gene, CDR1 is LGHNA and CDR2 is YNFKEQ. CDR3 sequence (DNA): TGTGCCAGCAGCCAAACCCGGGGGGGCCAAGAGACCCAGTACTTC. This encodes CASSQTRGGQETQYF.

The gene calls are TRBV9 and TRBJ1-1; 10 nucleotides agree with TRBD1. The ends lost 3 bases at V and 0 bases at J; junction bases unmatched: 8. The CDR3 length is 17 residues. Germline CDR1 reads SGDLS; CDR2 reads YYNGEE. The CDR3 nucleotides read TGTGCCAGCAGCGGAAGCGGACAGGGGGGCCTGAACACTGAAGCTTTCTTT. This translates into CASSGSGQGGLNTEAFF.

The chain combines TRBV7-9 with TRBJ2-2; TRBD1 might be the D (5 bases). Per germline, CDR1 SEHNR and CDR2 FQNEAQ (reference sequence). The germline V and J ends were trimmed by 2 bases and 7 bases, with 11 bases remaining between them. The CDR3 is made up of 14 amino acids. This CDR3 reads CASSLTQGHGELFF. CDR3 in DNA: TGTGCCAGCAGCTTAACCCAGGGCCACGGGGAGCTGTTTTTT.

The rearrangement links TRBV5-8 to TRBJ2-7, with 10 positions matching TRBD1. CDR1 is SGHTS and CDR2 is YDEGEE in the germline V gene. The CDR3 is made up of 20 amino acids. The trim removed 0 bases at V and 0 bases at J, leaving 15 bases unmatched. The CDR3 region is CASSLDLGTGVRADSYEQYF. DNA of the CDR3: TGTGCCAGCAGCTTGGACCTGGGGACAGGGGTAAGGGCGGACTCCTACGAGCAGTACTTC. Full variable domain (remainder filled in from reference TRBV5-8 and TRBJ2-7): EAGVTQSPTHLIKTRGQQATLRCSPISGHTSVYWYQQALGLGLQFLLWYDEGEERNRGNFPPRFSGRQFPNYSSELNVNALELEDSALYLCASSLDLGTGVRADSYEQYFGPGTRLTVT.

The CDR3 sequence: CASSLVQRGANYGYTF. CDR3 nucleotides: TGTGCCAGCAGCTTAGTGCAGCGGGGGGCGAATTATGGCTACACCTTC. The rearrangement joins TRBV7-2 to TRBJ1-2; TRBD1 might be the D (6 bases). The CDR3 covers 16 residues. Trimming pared 1 base from V and 5 bases from J, leaving 17 bases between. Germline CDR1 and CDR2: SGHTA and FQGNSA. Full variable domain (outside the CDR3, taken from reference TRBV7-2 and TRBJ1-2): GAGVSQSPSNKVTEKGKDVELRCDPISGHTALYWYRQSLGQGLEFLIYFQGNSAPDKSGLPSDRFSAERTGGSVSTLTIQRTQQEDSAVYLCASSLVQRGANYGYTFGSGTRLTVV.

The gene calls are TRBV7-9 and TRBJ1-2, with TRBD1 matching 9 bases. Trimming cost V 6 bases and J 0 bases; bases outside gene matches: 8. The CDR3 extends over 16 amino acids. The germline gives CDR1 SEHNR, CDR2 FQNEAQ (reference sequence). The CDR3 sequence: CASRPGTGYPNYGYTF. The CDR3 region has the DNA TGTGCCAGCAGACCAGGGACAGGGTATCCTAACTATGGCTACACCTTC.

The V gene is TRBV27, the J gene TRBJ2-5; the match to TRBD1 covers 10 bases. Germline values: CDR1 MNHEY, CDR2 SMNVEV (reference sequence). V gave up 2 bases and J gave up 5 bases; unmatched junction bases: 5. The CDR3 is 15 residues long. CDR3 sequence (DNA): TGTGCCAGCAGTTTAGGGACAGGGGAGTGGGAGACCCAGTACTTC. Protein: CASSLGTGEWETQYF.

V is TRBV7-3 and J is TRBJ1-6; weak D call: TRBD1 (5 bases). CDR1 is SGHTA, CDR2 FQGTGA, per germline. V was trimmed by 4 bases and J by 7 bases, leaving 14 bases between them. The CDR3 length is 15 residues. CDR3 loop: CASSSGGAGNSPLHF. The CDR3 DNA reads TGTGCCAGCAGCTCGGGCGGGGCCGGGAATTCACCCCTCCACTTT.

V usage is TRBV5-1 and J usage is TRBJ2-2, with D perhaps TRBD2 (5 bases). Germline assignment: CDR1 SGHRS and CDR2 YFSETQ. The V gene lost 3 bases and the J gene lost 4 bases, with 13 bases spanning the gap. This CDR3 is 15 amino acids long. The CDR3 region is CASSSGRRTTGELFF. The CDR3 region has the DNA TGCGCCAGCAGCTCCGGGCGGAGGACCACCGGGGAGCTGTTTTTT.

This clone was seen a single time. This chain links TRBV6-5 with TRBJ2-3; 10 bases map to TRBD1. Germline-derived CDR1 and CDR2 are MNHEY and SVGAGI. The CDR3 totals 14 residues. The junction had 4 bases not matched to a gene; V was cut back by 5 bases and J by 5 bases. The DNA for the CDR3 is TGTGCCAGCAGTGGGACAGGGGAAGGAGATACGCAGTATTTT. Its translation: CASSGTGEGDTQYF.

With respect to this clone: Other DNA sequences of this sample code for an identical CDR3. This chain connects TRBV5-1 to TRBJ2-5; 8 bases are a match to TRBD1. The germline V gene has CDR1 SGHRS and CDR2 YFSETQ. The CDR3 spans 14 residues. V dropped 4 bases and J dropped 1; count of bases not matched to a gene: 3. The CDR3, as DNA: TGCGCCAGCAGCCTAGGGACAGGCCAAGAGACCCAGTACTTC. It specifies CASSLGTGQETQYF.

The chain has TRBV29-1 and TRBJ1-1; 12 bases fit TRBD1. CDR1 and CDR2 (germline): SQVTM, ANQGSEA. The CDR3 runs 13 residues. Unmatched junction bases numbered 5, after V lost 7 bases and J lost 5 bases. CDR3 sequence (DNA): TGCAGCGGGGGGGGACAGGGGGCAACTGAAGCTTTCTTT. Translating gives CSGGGQGATEAFF.

This clone has just one count. The chain has TRBV18 and TRBJ1-2; D remains unclear. In germline, CDR1 is KGHSH, CDR2 LQKENI. This CDR3 spans 14 amino acids. The V and J ends lost 0 bases and 2 bases respectively, with 7 bases between them. CDR3 loop: CASSPPGGNYGYTF. The CDR3 region has the DNA TGTGCCAGCTCACCACCAGGCGGAAACTATGGCTACACCTTC. The full variable domain, in which reference TRBV18 and TRBJ1-2 provide the parts outside the CDR3, is NAGVMQNPRHLVRRRGQEARLRCSPMKGHSHVYWYRQLPEEGLKFMVYLQKENIIDESGMPKERFSAEFPKEGPSILRIQQVVRGDSAAYFCASSPPGGNYGYTFGSGTRLTVV.

The chain is built from TRBV6-1 and TRBJ2-7, with 7 bases fitting TRBD1. Per the germline V gene, CDR1 is MNHNS and CDR2 is SASEGT. V lost 2 bases to trimming and J lost 5 bases; unmatched junction nucleotides: 6. This CDR3 region has 14 residues. CDR3 DNA: TGTGCCAGCAGTGAAAGTCACAGGGGACACGAGCAGTACTTC. This codes for CASSESHRGHEQYF.

The V and J genes are TRBV19 and TRBJ2-5, with D perhaps matching TRBD2 (7 bases). CDR1 and CDR2 from the germline V gene are LNHDA and SQIVND (reference sequence). This CDR3 has 14 residues. V shed 9 bases and J shed 4 bases, with 18 bases lying between them. The CDR3 protein is CASAGGGDGETQYF. The CDR3 bases are TGTGCCAGCGCTGGAGGGGGGGACGGAGAGACCCAGTACTTC.

This chain links TRBV11-3 with TRBJ2-7; the D gene is possibly TRBD1 (6 bases). Trimming took 2 bases from V and 6 from J, leaving 14 bases between them. Germline lookup yields CDR1 SGHNT and CDR2 YENEEA. The CDR3 length is 14 residues. CDR3 protein: CASSLSVRGGEQYF. CDR3 bases: TGTGCCAGCAGCTTAAGTGTAAGAGGGGGCGAGCAGTACTTC. The entire variable domain, with the rest obtained from reference TRBV11-3 and TRBJ2-7, is as follows: EAGVVQSPRYKIIEKKQPVAFWCNPISGHNTLYWYLQNLGQGPELLIRYENEEAVDDSQLPKDRFSAERLKGVDSTLKIQPAELGDSAVYLCASSLSVRGGEQYFGPGTRLTVT.

The chain links TRBV23-1 to TRBJ2-4; 8 bases match TRBD2. TRBV23-1 is given ORF status, its function remaining uncertain. This CDR3 is 17 amino acids long. Trimming at V came to 0 bases and at J to 3 bases, leaving 7 bases not matched to a gene. The CDR3 loop is CASSQSPGGADKNIQYF. CDR3 bases: TGCGCCAGCAGTCAATCCCCGGGGGGGGCCGACAAAAACATTCAGTACTTC.